The rows below give T cell receptor beta chains drawn from one sample of a study of cytomegalovirus exposure and HLA in healthy donors. This table comes from immunoSEQ multiplex PCR, and its TCRdb copy is limited to in-frame clones, with some not included. This sample has roughly 200,000 clones; roughly 68% occur once, and the top ten carry less than 2%. Sequences were obtained from PBMCs. The receptor source for this set is a young woman in good health and CMV-seronegative. The conserved cysteine and the conserved F or W are not part of the CDR3 here. Rows may omit the clone size; those that give it use once, few, many or a size class.

abundance: .; v_gene: TRBV19; len: 13; CDR3aa: ASSIRTGYGGEQY
abundance: .; v_gene: TRBV6-6; len: 12; CDR3aa: ASSYLQGNYGYT
abundance: .; v_gene: TRBV19; len: 13; CDR3aa: AANSPPGRADGYT
abundance: .; v_gene: TRBV9; len: 14; CDR3aa: ASSPLRGQGTTEAF
abundance: .; v_gene: TRBV27; len: 12; CDR3aa: ASKRQEYNSPLH
abundance: .; v_gene: TRBV13; len: 12; CDR3aa: ASSLGSRLNEQY
abundance: few; v_gene: TRBV4-2; len: 13; CDR3aa: ASSQVAGVGYEQY
abundance: .; v_gene: TRBV7-2; len: 12; CDR3aa: ASSPRGGTGELF
abundance: .; v_gene: TRBV19; len: 9; CDR3aa: ASSSIRAQH
abundance: .; v_gene: TRBV19; len: 13; CDR3aa: ASSTGQGLDTEAF
abundance: .; v_gene: TRBV7-2; len: 15; CDR3aa: ASSSGLAGTVTDTQY
abundance: .; v_gene: TRBV10-3; len: 14; CDR3aa: AISEFGGLAADTQY
abundance: .; v_gene: TRBV7-9; len: 11; CDR3aa: ASSLGSLQPQH
abundance: .; v_gene: TRBV7-9; len: 10; CDR3aa: ASSFDYHEQY
abundance: .; v_gene: TRBV19; len: 14; CDR3aa: ASSMGTGRVYAEAF
abundance: few; v_gene: TRBV4-1; len: 13; CDR3aa: ASSSGQASNEKLF
abundance: .; v_gene: TRBV11-2; len: 13; CDR3aa: ASSRNRDYSYEQY
abundance: .; v_gene: TRBV19; len: 13; CDR3aa: ASSIGSGGPYEQF
abundance: .; v_gene: TRBV5-1; len: 17; CDR3aa: ASSPWMGQGTRYNYGYT
abundance: .; v_gene: TRBV4-1; len: 16; CDR3aa: ASSQGGLVEGGHSPLH
abundance: .; v_gene: TRBV10-2; len: 12; CDR3aa: AIKRVEGASGYT
abundance: .; v_gene: TRBV7-9; len: 13; CDR3aa: ASSSGGQFNEKLF
abundance: .; v_gene: TRBV6-5; len: 11; CDR3aa: AIRHLGAYEQY
abundance: many; v_gene: TRBV6-1; len: 12; CDR3aa: ASSDAGDWYEQY
abundance: few; v_gene: TRBV6-5; len: 14; CDR3aa: ASSLIEGYYNSPLH
abundance: few; v_gene: TRBV5-6; len: 11; CDR3aa: ASSFRDSTEAF
abundance: .; v_gene: TRBV9; len: 13; CDR3aa: ASSVSASGSYEQY
abundance: .; v_gene: TRBV6-5; len: 11; CDR3aa: ASRTPRGETQY
abundance: .; v_gene: TRBV7-9; len: 16; CDR3aa: ASSSGTGGRSTNEKLF
abundance: few; v_gene: TRBV7-9; len: 11; CDR3aa: ASSRDTAYEQY